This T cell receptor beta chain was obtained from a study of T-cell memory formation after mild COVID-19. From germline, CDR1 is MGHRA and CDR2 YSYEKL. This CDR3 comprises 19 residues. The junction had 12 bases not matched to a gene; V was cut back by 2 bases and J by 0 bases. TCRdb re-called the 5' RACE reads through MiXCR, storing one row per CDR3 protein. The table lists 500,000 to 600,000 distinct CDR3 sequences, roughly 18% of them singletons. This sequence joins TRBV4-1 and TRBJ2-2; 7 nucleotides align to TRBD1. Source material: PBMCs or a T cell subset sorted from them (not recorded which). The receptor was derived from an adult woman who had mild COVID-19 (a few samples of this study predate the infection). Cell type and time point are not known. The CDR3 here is CASSQLGDRYKPNTGELFF. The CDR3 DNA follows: TGCGCCAGCAGCCAACTCGGGGACAGATACAAACCGAACACCGGGGAGCTGTTTTTT.